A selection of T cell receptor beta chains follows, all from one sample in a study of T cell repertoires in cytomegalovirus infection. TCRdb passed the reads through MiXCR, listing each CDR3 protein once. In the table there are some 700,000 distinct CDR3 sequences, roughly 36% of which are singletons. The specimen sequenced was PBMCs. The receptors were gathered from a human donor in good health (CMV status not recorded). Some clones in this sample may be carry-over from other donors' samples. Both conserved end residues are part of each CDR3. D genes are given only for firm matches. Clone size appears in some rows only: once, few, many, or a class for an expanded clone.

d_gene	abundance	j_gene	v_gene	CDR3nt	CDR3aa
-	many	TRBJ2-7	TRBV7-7	TGTGCTAGCAGCCAAGAGGCAGGGGGAGGCTACGAGCAGTACTTC	CASSQEAGGGYEQYF
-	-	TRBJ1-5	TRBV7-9	TGTGCCAGCAGCATTAGTGCGGGACATAGCAATCAGCCCCAGCATTTT	CASSISAGHSNQPQHF
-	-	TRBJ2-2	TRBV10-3	TGTGCCATCAGTATCAGGGGAGGGACCGGGGAGCTGTTTTTT	CAISIRGGTGELFF
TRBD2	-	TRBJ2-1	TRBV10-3	TGTGCCATCAGTGAGTCCGCTAGCGGGAGGGCCGGGGAGCAGTTCTTC	CAISESASGRAGEQFF
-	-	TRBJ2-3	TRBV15	TGTGCCACCAGCAGAGATAGACGGGGGGCTGCAGATACGCAGTATTTT	CATSRDRRGAADTQYF
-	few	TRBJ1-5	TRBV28	TGTGCCAGCAGCTGGGGGAACAATCAGCCCCAGCATTTT	CASSWGNNQPQHF
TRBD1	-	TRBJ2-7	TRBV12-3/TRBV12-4	TGTGCCAGCACCAGACAGGGTGATTCCTACGAGCAGTACTTC	CASTRQGDSYEQYF
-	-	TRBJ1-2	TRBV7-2	TGTGCCAGCAGCTTATCTGCTAAAGCGGCGGTCGATGGCTACACCTTC	CASSLSAKAAVDGYTF
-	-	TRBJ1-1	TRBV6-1	TGTGCCAGCAGGAGGGTCGGCTCTGAAGCTTTCTTT	CASRRVGSEAFF
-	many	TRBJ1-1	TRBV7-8	TGTGCCAGCAGCTTAGTGCCGGGGAGGGCGACTGAAGCTTTCTTT	CASSLVPGRATEAFF
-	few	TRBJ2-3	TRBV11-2	TGTGCCAGCAGCTTAAGCCCGGGCCGCACAGATACGCAGTATTTT	CASSLSPGRTDTQYF
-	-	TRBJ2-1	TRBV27	TGTGCCAGCAGTTTAGGCAGGACCTGGGGTGAGCAGTTCTTC	CASSLGRTWGEQFF
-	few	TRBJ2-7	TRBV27	TGTGCCAGCAGTTTAACTATCAGGGAGGTCTACGAGCAGTACTTC	CASSLTIREVYEQYF
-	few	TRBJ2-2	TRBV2	TGTGCCAGCTGGGCGGGGTTGAACACCGGGGAGCTGTTTTTT	CASWAGLNTGELFF
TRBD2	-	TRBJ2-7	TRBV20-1	TGCAGTGCTGGGGGAGCGGGGGGCTACGAGCAGTACTTC	CSAGGAGGYEQYF
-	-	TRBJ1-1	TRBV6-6	TGTGCCAGCAGTTGGAGCGGGAGGAACACTGAAGCTTTCTTT	CASSWSGRNTEAFF
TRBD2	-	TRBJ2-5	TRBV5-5	TGTGCCAGCAGAAAGGGACTAGCGGGAGTGGAGACCCAGTACTTC	CASRKGLAGVETQYF
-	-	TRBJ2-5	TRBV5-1	TGCGCCAGCAGCCGGGACTTACTGCAAGAGACCCAGTACTTC	CASSRDLLQETQYF
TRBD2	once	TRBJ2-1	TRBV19	TGTGCCAGTAGTATGGGACAGCGGGGGGGCAATGAGCAGTTCTTC	CASSMGQRGGNEQFF
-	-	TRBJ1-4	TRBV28	TGTGCCAGCAGCCTCAAGGGAACCTTCGGGGCGGCTAATGAAAAACTGTTTTTT	CASSLKGTFGAANEKLFF